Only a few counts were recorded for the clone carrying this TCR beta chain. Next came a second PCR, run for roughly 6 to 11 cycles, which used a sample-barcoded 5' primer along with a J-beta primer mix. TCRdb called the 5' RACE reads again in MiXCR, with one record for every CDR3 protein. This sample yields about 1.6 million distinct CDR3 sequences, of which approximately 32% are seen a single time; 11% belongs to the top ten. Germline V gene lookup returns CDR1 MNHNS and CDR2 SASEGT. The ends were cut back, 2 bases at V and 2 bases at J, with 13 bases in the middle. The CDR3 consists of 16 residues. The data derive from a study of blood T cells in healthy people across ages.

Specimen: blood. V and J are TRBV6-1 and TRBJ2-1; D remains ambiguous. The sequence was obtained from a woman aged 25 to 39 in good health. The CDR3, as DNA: TGTGCCAGCAGTGAATCATCGGTGATCCCCTACAATGAGCAGTTCTTC. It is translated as CASSESSVIPYNEQFF.